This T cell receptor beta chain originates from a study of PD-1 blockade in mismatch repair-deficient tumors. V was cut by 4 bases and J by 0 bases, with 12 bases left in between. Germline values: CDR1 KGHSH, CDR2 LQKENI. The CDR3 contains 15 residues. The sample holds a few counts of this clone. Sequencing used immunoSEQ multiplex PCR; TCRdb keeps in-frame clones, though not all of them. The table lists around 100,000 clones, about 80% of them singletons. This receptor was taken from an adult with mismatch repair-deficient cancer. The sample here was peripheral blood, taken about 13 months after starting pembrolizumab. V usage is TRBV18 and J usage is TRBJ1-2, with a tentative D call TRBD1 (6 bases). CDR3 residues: CASSLPKGANYGYTF. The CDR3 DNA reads TGTGCCAGCTCACTACCTAAGGGGGCTAACTATGGCTACACCTTC.